This TCR beta chain is from a study of blood T cell repertoires in COVID-19. Background on the study: Sources were T cells, B-cell-depleted T cells, or PBMCs; the material itself was cDNA or gDNA.

From germline, CDR1 is SGHRS and CDR2 YFSETQ. The length of the CDR3 is 17 residues. V lost 4 bases to trimming and J lost 0 bases; unmatched junction nucleotides: 10. Method: immunoSEQ multiplex PCR; TCRdb's copy keeps in-frame clones and lacks some. The sample holds about 100,000 clones, roughly 87% seen once. The TCR originated in a man younger than 40 in a cohort sampled during active COVID-19. Sequencing was done on a sample of peripheral blood. This chain joins TRBV5-1 and TRBJ2-3; 8 nucleotides align to TRBD2. This chain's CDR3 is CASSPLAGETSTDTQYF. CDR3 nucleotides: TGCGCCAGCAGCCCCCTAGCGGGCGAAACTAGCACAGATACGCAGTATTTT.